This T cell receptor (beta chain) was identified during a study of tumor-infiltrating lymphocytes in primary liver carcinoma. Study-wide context: The cohort consisted of patients whose primary liver carcinoma was surgically resected. Study outcomes and limitations: Tumor top-250-clone fraction significantly exceeded that of blood (p = 0.039).

Total RNA amounting to roughly 480 ng was the source from which TCR beta cDNA was made with a constant-region primer. Three nested multiplex PCR rounds of slightly modified ARM-PCR generated TCR beta libraries. Rounds one and two of PCR, each of roughly 10 cycles, were primed with TRBV1-TRBV30 forward primers and a C-beta reverse primer. One entry per CDR3 protein results from TCRdb running MiXCR on the multiplex PCR reads. The data show 300,000 to 400,000 distinct CDR3 sequences, over 55% seen once. Germline V CDR1 and CDR2: MNHNS, SASEGT. This CDR3 comprises 15 residues. V gave up 6 bases and J gave up 2 bases, with 16 bases separating them. Unsorted whole blood yielded the blood RNA, and germline DNA was also extracted. Patients had chronic HBV infection and were treatment-naive. This clonotype was counted a single time. Its specificity is unknown.

The sequenced sample consisted of peripheral blood. This clonotype originated in a man aged 35-49 years with primary liver carcinoma and hepatitis B virus infection. The chain joins TRBV6-1 to TRBJ1-2, with D possibly being TRBD1 (5 bases). CDR3 sequence reads: CASSGAGRANYGYTF. The CDR3 region has the DNA TGTGCCAGCAGCGGGGCAGGGAGGGCGAACTATGGCTACACCTTC.